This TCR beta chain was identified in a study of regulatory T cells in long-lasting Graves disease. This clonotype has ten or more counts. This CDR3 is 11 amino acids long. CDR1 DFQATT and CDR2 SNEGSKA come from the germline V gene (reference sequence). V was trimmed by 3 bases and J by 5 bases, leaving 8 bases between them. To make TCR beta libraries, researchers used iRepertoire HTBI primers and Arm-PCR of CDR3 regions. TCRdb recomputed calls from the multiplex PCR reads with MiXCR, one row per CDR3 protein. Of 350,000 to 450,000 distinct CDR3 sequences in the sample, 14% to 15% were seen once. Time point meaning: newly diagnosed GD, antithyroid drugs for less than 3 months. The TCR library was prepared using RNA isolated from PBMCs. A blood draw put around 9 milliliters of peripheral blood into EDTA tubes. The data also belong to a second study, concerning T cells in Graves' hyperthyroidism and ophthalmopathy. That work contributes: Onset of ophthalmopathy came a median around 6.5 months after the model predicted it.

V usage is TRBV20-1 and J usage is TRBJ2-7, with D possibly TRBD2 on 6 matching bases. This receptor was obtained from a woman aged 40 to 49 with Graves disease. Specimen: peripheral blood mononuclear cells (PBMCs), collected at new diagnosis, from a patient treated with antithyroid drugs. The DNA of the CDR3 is TGCAGTGCTAGCGGGAGTCACGAGCAGTACTTC. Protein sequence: CSASGSHEQYF.